The sequence of this TCR beta chain was determined in a study of T cell changes during pregnancy in multiple sclerosis. The CDR3 is made up of 12 amino acids. Looked up from germline, CDR1 is MNHNY and CDR2 is SVGAGI (reference sequence). The V and J ends lost 6 bases and 2 bases respectively, with 8 bases between them. Sequencing was performed with immunoSEQ multiplex PCR; in TCRdb, only in-frame clones are kept and a portion is missing. This table holds roughly 110,000 clones, 80% to 95% found once. Note on this clone: This same CDR3 is encoded by further DNA sequences in the sample.

Specimen: peripheral blood, collected in the third trimester of pregnancy. The receptor's source is a female donor with multiple sclerosis, enrolled in a pregnancy study. V and J are TRBV6-6 and TRBJ2-7; no clear D. The CDR3 is CASSLGAYEQYF. DNA for the CDR3: TGTGCCAGCAGCCTAGGAGCCTACGAGCAGTACTTC.